These 2 T cell receptor beta chains came from one sample sequenced in a study of neurological immune-mediated disorders. TCRdb used MiXCR to reprocess the 5' RACE reads, holding one entry per CDR3 protein. The top ten clones hold 2.3% of a sample with about 27,000 distinct CDR3 sequences, over 2% of them seen once. Sequences were obtained from PBMCs. The receptors were sampled from a woman between 45 and 65 years old with multiple sclerosis.

This clonotype occurred a few times. V gene TRBV10-3 combines with J gene TRBJ2-7, with TRBD1 identical over 9 bases. The trim removed 3 bases at V and 3 bases at J, leaving 3 bases unmatched. The CDR3 is made up of 14 amino acids. Germline V gene lookup returns CDR1 ENHRY and CDR2 SYGVKD. CDR3 DNA sequence: TGTGCCATCAGTGAAGGGACAGGGATCTACGAGCAGTACTTC. Encoded protein: CAISEGTGIYEQYF.

This clonotype was counted ten times or more. The junction differs from germline at one of its ends, possibly a read error. The rearrangement uses TRBV12-3 or TRBV12-4 and TRBJ1-5; D remains ambiguous. The CDR3 consists of 13 residues. The CDR3 protein is CASSDRENQPQNF. CDR3 nucleotides: TGTGCCAGCAGCGACCGGGAAAATCAGCCCCAGAATTTT.